Described below is a single T cell receptor beta chain sequence and its context. The data belong to a study of blood T cell repertoires in COVID-19. For the study at large: From T cells, B-cell-depleted T cells, or PBMCs came the material, which was cDNA or gDNA.

CDR3 length: 15 residues. V lost 0 bases to trimming and J lost 5 bases, with 11 bases between them. The germline gives CDR1 LGHDT, CDR2 YNNKEL (reference sequence). Methods used by the authors: Estimation of nucleated cell counts was performed using reference gene primer amplification. Produced via immunoSEQ multiplex PCR; TCRdb's table is partial and in-frame only. That table supplies the V and J calls and clone size; D and trimming were determined from the DNA. Of about 280,000 clones listed, around 86% are singletons. The TCR originated in a middle-aged man with active or convalescent COVID-19. The chain uses TRBV3-1 (or the pseudogene TRBV3-2) and TRBJ1-5; tentative D call: TRBD1 (5 bases). Material for sequencing was peripheral blood. The CDR3 coding sequence is TGTGCCAGCAGCCAAGATATCGGCAGGGATCAGCCCCAGCATTTT. Translating gives CASSQDIGRDQPQHF.